This entry is about one TCR beta chain. This record comes from a study of blood T cell repertoires in COVID-19. Measured with immunoSEQ multiplex PCR; TCRdb has only the in-frame clones, and not every one. The data show about 200,000 clones, 82% seen once. Germline loops: CDR1 SEHNR, CDR2 FQNEAQ (reference sequence). The CDR3 consists of 16 residues. Trimming at V came to 0 bases and at J to 3 bases, leaving 4 bases not matched to a gene. Material for sequencing was PBMCs or T cells enriched from blood (not recorded which). The source of this sequence is a man in his forties who had recovered from COVID-19. The chain has TRBV7-9 and TRBJ1-5; TRBD1 aligns across 8 bases. CDR3 loop: CASSLATGVFNQPQHF. The CDR3 region has the DNA TGTGCCAGCAGCTTAGCGACAGGGGTCTTCAATCAGCCCCAGCATTTT.